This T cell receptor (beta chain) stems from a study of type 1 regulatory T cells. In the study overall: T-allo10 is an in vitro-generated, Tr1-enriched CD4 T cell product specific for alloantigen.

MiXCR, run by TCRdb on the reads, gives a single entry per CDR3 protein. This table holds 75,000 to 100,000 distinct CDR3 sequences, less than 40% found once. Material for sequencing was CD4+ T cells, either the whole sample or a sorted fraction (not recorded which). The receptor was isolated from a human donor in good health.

The CDR3 here is CASSVDLLTGELFF. CDR3 DNA sequence: TGTGCCAGCAGCGTAGATCTCCTAACCGGGGAGCTGTTTTTT. The chain is built from TRBV9 and TRBJ2-2; D remains unclear. The germline gives CDR1 SGDLS, CDR2 YYNGEE. Trimming took off 0 bases at V and 5 bases at J, with 8 bases between the two ends. The length of the CDR3 is 14 residues.